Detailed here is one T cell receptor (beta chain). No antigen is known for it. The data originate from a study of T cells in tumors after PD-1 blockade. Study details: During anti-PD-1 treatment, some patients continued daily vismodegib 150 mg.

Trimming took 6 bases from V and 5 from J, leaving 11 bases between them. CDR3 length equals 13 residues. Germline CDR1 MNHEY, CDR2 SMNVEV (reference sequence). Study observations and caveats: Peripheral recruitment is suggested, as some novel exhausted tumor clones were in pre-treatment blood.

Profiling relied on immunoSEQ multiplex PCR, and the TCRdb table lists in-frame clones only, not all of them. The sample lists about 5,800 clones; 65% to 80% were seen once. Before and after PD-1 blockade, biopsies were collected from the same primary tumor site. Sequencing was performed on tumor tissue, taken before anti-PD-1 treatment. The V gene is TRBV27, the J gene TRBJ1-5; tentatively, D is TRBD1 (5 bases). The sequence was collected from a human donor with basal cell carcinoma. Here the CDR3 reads CASSGTADQPQHF. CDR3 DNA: TGTGCCAGCAGCGGGACGGCTGATCAGCCCCAGCATTTT.